This T cell receptor beta chain was sequenced in a study of CD8 T cells in Susac syndrome. Germline lookup yields CDR1 SGDLS and CDR2 YYNGEE. This CDR3 is 14 amino acids long. V dropped 5 bases and J dropped 5 bases, with 14 bases sitting between them. The authors reverse transcribed roughly 0.45 to 1 ug RNA with random hexamers. It was immunoSEQ multiplex PCR that amplified TCR beta CDR3 across 54 Vbeta and 13 Jbeta. TCRdb ran MiXCR on the immunoSEQ multiplex PCR reads and lists one entry per CDR3 protein. This table has about 150,000 distinct CDR3 sequences, around 95% appearing once. TCR beta sequences were obtained from blood CD8+ and CD4+ T cells.

Source material: CD8+ T cells from PBMCs. The chain carries TRBV9 and TRBJ2-1, with D tentatively TRBD1 (5 bases). This TCR was sampled from a human donor with multiple sclerosis. This CDR3 is CASSADSAHNEQFF. The CDR3 DNA follows: TGTGCCAGCAGTGCCGACAGCGCCCACAATGAGCAGTTCTTC.